This TCR beta chain was sequenced for a study of control samples from healthy donors and cancer patients. Sequencing used immunoSEQ multiplex PCR; TCRdb keeps in-frame clones, though not all of them. This table holds some 210,000 clones, about 91% found once. This CDR3 region has 14 residues. The germline V gene encodes CDR1 SGDLS and CDR2 YYNGEE. Losses at the gene ends were 2 bases for V and 7 bases for J; bases not matched to a gene: 6. The sequencing sample was made of blood. V is TRBV9 and J is TRBJ1-1; TRBD1 aligns across 9 bases. The sequence derives from a man aged 25 to 45 in good health. Here the CDR3 reads CASSVQGQGYEAFF. The CDR3 DNA is TGTGCCAGCAGCGTTCAGGGACAGGGCTATGAAGCTTTCTTT.